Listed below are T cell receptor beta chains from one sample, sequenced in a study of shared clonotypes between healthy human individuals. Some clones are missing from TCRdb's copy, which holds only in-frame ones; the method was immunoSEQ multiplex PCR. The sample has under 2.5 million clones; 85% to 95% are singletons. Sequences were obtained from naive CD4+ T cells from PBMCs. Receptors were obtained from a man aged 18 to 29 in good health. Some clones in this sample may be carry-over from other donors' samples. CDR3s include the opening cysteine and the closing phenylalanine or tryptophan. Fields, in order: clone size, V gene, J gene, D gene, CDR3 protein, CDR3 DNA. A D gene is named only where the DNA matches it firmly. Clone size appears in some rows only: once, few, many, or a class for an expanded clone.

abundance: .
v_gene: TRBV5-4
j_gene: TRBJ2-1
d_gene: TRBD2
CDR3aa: CASSLPVSGTSPEFF
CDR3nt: TGTGCCAGCAGCTTACCCGTTTCCGGGACTAGCCCAGAGTTCTTC

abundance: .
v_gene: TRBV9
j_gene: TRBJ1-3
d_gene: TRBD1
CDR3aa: CASSLQTGSGNTIYF
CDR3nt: TGTGCCAGCAGCCTCCAGACAGGGTCTGGAAACACCATATATTTT

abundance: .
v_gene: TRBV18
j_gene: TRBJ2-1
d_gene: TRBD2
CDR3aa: CASAVSGMYNEQFF
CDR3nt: TGTGCCAGCGCGGTTAGCGGGATGTACAATGAGCAGTTCTTC

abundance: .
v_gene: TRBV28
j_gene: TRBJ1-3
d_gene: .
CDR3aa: CASSRGGGSGNTIYF
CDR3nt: TGTGCCAGCAGCCGAGGGGGGGGCTCTGGAAACACCATATATTTT

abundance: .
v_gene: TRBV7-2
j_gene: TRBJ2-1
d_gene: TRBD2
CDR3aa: CASSPRPLAGGDEQFF
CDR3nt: TGTGCCAGCAGCCCCCGCCCCCTAGCGGGCGGGGATGAGCAGTTCTTC

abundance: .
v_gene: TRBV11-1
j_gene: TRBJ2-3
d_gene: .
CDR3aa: CASSLYRGVTDTQYF
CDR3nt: TGTGCCAGCAGCTTATATCGTGGGGTAACAGATACGCAGTATTTT

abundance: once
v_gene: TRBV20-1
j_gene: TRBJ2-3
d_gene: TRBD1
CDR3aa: CSATRQGQYF
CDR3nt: TGCAGTGCTACGAGACAGGGGCAGTATTTT

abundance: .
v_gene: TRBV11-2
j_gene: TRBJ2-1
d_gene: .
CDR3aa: CASSPQGSNEQFF
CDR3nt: TGTGCCAGCAGCCCACAAGGTTCCAATGAGCAGTTCTTC

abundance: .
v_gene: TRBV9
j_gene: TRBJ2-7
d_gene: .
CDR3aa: CASSGSSGFYEQYF
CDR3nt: TGTGCCAGCAGCGGAAGTAGCGGTTTTTACGAGCAGTACTTC

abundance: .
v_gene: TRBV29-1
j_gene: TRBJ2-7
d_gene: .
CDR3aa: CSVGYWDYEQYF
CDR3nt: TGCAGCGTTGGTTATTGGGACTACGAGCAGTACTTC

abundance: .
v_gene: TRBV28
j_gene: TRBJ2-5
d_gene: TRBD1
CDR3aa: CASREGGTGTYQETQYF
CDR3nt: TGTGCCAGCAGAGAAGGAGGGACAGGGACGTACCAAGAGACCCAGTACTTC

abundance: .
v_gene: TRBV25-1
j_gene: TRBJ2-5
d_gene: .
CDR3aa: CASSDPGEFSKTQYF
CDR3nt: TGTGCCAGCAGTGATCCAGGAGAATTCTCGAAGACCCAGTACTTC

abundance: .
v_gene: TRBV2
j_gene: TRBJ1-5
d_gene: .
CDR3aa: CASSEPGQPQHF
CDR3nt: TGTGCCAGCAGTGAACCGGGACAGCCCCAGCATTTT

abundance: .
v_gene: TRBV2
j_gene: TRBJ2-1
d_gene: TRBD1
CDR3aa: CASRRTGQGDNEQFF
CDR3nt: TGTGCCAGCAGACGCACGGGACAGGGAGACAATGAGCAGTTCTTC

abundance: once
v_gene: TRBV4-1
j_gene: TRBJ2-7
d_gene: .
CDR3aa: CASSQEPQGGIYEQYF
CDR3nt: TGCGCCAGCAGCCAAGAACCGCAAGGAGGAATCTACGAGCAGTACTTC

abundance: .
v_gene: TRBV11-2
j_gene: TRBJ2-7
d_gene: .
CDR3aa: CASSLEEGASYEQYF
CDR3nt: TGTGCCAGCAGCTTAGAAGAGGGCGCGTCCTACGAGCAGTACTTC

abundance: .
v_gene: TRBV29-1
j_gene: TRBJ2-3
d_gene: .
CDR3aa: CSVEDRARTDTQYF
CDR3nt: TGCAGCGTTGAAGACAGGGCGCGGACAGATACGCAGTATTTT